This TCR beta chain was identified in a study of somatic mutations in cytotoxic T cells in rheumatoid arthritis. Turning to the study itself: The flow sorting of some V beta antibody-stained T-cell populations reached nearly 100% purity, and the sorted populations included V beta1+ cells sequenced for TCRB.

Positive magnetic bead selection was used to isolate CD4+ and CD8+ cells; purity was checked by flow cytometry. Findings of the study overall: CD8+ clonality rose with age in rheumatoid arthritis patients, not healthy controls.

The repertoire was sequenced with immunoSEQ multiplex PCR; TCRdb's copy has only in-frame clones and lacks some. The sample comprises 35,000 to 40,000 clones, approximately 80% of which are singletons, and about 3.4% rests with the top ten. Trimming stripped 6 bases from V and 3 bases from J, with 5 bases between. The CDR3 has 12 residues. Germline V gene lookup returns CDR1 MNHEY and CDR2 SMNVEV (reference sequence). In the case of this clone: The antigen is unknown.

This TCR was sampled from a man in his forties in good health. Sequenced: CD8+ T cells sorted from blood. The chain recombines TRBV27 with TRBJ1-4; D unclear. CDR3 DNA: TGTGCCAGCAGCCACCCTAATGAAAAACTGTTTTTT. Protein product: CASSHPNEKLFF.